This T cell receptor (beta chain) was profiled in a study of response to subunit inactivated influenza vaccine (dated by TCRdb to 2017 to 2018). Concerning the study at large: The study used deep quantitative T cell receptor repertoire profiling to track responses to a trivalent subunit inactivated influenza vaccine.

General conclusions and limits of the study: It was suggested by the authors that each seasonal influenza vaccination may recruit only a limited number of new T cells.

Libraries were prepared through RT-PCR. Sequencing was carried out with an Illumina HiSeq 2500. TCRdb ran its own pipeline on the public reads, namely fastp trimming at Q25 and MiXCR clone calling, and kept in-frame beta chains. Merged by CDR3 protein, the rows form single entries marked with the most common genes and DNA. In this sample the table shows roughly 460,000 distinct CDR3 sequences, approximately 11% of which occur a single time. The ten largest clones take up 12% of the sample. Regarding this clonotype: Its antigen target is currently unknown. No much larger clone is present one base from it, and per-base qualities are unavailable.

The time point tag for this specimen amounts to: approximately 40 days after influenza vaccine administration. The germline V gene (reference sequence) gives CDR1 as LNHDA and CDR2 as SQIVND. The cysteine opens and the phenylalanine closes a CDR3 of 14 amino acids. Kept here is only the CDR3 DNA, which spans 42 bases and is read in frame from base 1. Between the V and J ends, shortened by 5 bases and 0 bases respectively, the junction contains 8 bases. The material was PBMCs from blood, obtained roughly 6 weeks after vaccination. The origin of this receptor is a man aged 50 or older who received an inactivated influenza vaccine. Donor details come from another sample of the same person, matched by shared clones. In this chain, TRBV19 is recombined with TRBJ2-1; too little of a D gene remains to name it. The CDR3 region has the sequence CASSDTSSYNEQFF. DNA sequence: TGTGCCAGTAGTGACACCTCCTCCTACAATGAGCAGTTCTTC.